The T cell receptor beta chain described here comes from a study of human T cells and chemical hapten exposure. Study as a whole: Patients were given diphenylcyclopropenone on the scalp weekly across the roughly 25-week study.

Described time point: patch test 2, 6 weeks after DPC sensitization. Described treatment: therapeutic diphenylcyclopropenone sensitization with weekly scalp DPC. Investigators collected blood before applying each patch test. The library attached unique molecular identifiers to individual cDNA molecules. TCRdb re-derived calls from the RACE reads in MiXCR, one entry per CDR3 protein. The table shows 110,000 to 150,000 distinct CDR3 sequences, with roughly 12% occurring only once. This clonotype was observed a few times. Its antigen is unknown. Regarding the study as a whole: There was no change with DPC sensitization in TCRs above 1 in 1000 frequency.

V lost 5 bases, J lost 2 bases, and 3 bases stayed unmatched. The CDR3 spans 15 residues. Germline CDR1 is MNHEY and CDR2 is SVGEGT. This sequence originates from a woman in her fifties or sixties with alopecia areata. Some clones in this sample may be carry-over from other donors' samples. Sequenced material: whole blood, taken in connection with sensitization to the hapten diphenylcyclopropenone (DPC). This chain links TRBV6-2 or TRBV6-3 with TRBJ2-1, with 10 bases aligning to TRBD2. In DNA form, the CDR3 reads TGTGCCAGCAGTCGACTAGCGGGTACCTACAATGAGCAGTTCTTC. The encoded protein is CASSRLAGTYNEQFF.